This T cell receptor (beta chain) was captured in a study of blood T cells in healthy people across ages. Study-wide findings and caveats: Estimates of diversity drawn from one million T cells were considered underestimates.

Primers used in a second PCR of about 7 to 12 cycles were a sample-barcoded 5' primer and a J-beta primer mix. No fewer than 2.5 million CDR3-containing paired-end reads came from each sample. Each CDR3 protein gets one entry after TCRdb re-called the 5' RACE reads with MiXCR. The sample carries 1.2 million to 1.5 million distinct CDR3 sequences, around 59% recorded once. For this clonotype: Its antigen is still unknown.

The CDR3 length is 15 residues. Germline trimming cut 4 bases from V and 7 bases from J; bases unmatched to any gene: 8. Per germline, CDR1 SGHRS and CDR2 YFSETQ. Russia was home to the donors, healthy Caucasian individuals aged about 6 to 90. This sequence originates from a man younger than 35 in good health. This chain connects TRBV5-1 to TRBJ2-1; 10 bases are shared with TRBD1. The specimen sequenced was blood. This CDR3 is CASSDYPGQGNEQFF. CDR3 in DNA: TGCGCCAGCAGCGACTATCCGGGACAGGGGAATGAGCAGTTCTTC.